The TCR beta chain under discussion was sequenced for a study of T cells in Graves' hyperthyroidism and ophthalmopathy (dated by TCRdb to 2018 to 2020). Study-wide context: Peripheral blood samples were taken at initial diagnosis, before any treatment was given. A discovery cohort of 95 to 100 patients, 43 with Graves' ophthalmopathy and approximately 60 with stable Graves' hyperthyroidism, was used to find distinguishing TCR V-J signatures. Prospective prediction of ophthalmopathy was tested in an independent validation cohort of approximately 18 hyperthyroidism patients and 17 patients who later progressed to ophthalmopathy. The approximately 98 discovery patients were randomly divided into training and test sets at a 7:3 ratio. Thyroid tissue and blood T-cell repertoires from more than 5 Graves' hyperthyroidism patients were also compared in the study. After blood sampling, hyperthyroidism patients were treated with methimazole at a starting dose of 30 mg daily, and ophthalmopathy patients were treated with high-dose intravenous methylprednisolone. According to the paper, TCR Vbeta CDR3 sequencing was carried out on around 140 peripheral blood samples, which came from more than 40 ophthalmopathy, around 74 hyperthyroidism and roughly 17 progressor patients. Points the paper makes about the study in general: During validation, the model predicted progression to ophthalmopathy a median of approximately 7 months ahead of onset, with more than 60% sensitivity and 72.22% specificity. Most expanded thyroid clonotypes (frequency above 0.001) were also found in blood, which suggests that blood repertoires may mirror thyroid immune responses. Sample size was not statistically predetermined, and blinding of investigators to group allocation was not performed. A 13 V-J signature model separated ophthalmopathy from stable hyperthyroidism, with over 85% sensitivity and 81% to 83% specificity in cross-validation and 80%/75% in testing.

The TCR beta CDR3 regions were amplified from the RNA transcripts. For the first round of RT-PCR on the TCR CDR3, the HTBI primer set was used together with the Qiagen OneStep RT-PCR kit. Libraries were constructed in a second round of multiplex PCR, after which size selection and purification were performed. Libraries were sequenced paired-end with 100 bp reads on an Illumina HiSeq2000. The authors' analysis ran thus. SOAPnuke was used to process the raw data, throwing out any read that contained adapters or uncalled bases, had a mean Phred below 15, or lacked an exact constant-primer or identifier match. High-quality paired reads were merged using COPE v1.2.5, and each unique nucleotide sequence was defined as a clonotype. MiTCR v1.1 was used to align the clonotypes against IMGT TRBV, TRBD and TRBJ reference segments. The analysis was restricted to V-J combinations with a frequency above 0.0001, which together covered roughly 99% of the repertoires. The TCS score was defined as the ratio of F50 (clonal expansion) to E x V (chaos), calculated using BLOSUM62-based TCRdist between CDR3 peptides within each V-J. Welch's t-statistics and random forest reduced roughly 530 V-J features to 13, which were used in a naive Bayes classifier (R e1071). The public reads were reprocessed in TCRdb via fastp at Q25 and MiXCR, keeping in-frame beta chains. Identical CDR3 proteins give one entry, which carries the most common genes and DNA. The V and J calls, along with clone size, are taken from TCRdb and not from the paper's own processing. The sample contains around 690,000 distinct CDR3 sequences, about 18% of them found a single time. The leading ten clones occupy around 15% of the sample.

This clonotype was detected only a few times. Its target antigen remains unknown. The record has no base qualities; no much larger clone is one base away. Stable Graves' hyperthyroidism was defined as no progression to ophthalmopathy during 18 months of follow-up. Hyperthyroidism patients were aged 18 to 65 years and newly diagnosed, with disease duration of less than 2 months. Exclusion was applied to patients with uncontrolled infections, other autoimmune diseases, pregnancy or lactation. Diagnoses relied on clinical symptoms, serum thyroxine and TRAb, thyroid ultrasound and orbital computed tomography. PBMCs were isolated from more than 8 ml of fresh peripheral blood by Ficoll-Paque density gradient centrifugation. Total RNA was extracted using Trizol reagent, and RNA quality was assessed on an Agilent 2100 Bioanalyzer. The source material was blood. The sequence was collected from a middle-aged man with Graves' hyperthyroidism.

The CDR3 reads as follows: CASSNTRDQPQHF. The sequence in DNA is TGTGCCAGTAGTAATACGAGGGATCAGCCCCAGCATTTT. The chain is encoded by TRBV19 joined to TRBJ1-5; the D segment cannot be called with confidence. Via the germline V gene (reference sequence), CDR1 is LNHDA and CDR2 SQIVND. At the junction V is shortened by 4 bases and J by 5 bases, with 9 bases in between. The cysteine opens and the phenylalanine closes a CDR3 of 13 amino acids. Just the 39-base CDR3 DNA is kept, in frame starting at base 1.